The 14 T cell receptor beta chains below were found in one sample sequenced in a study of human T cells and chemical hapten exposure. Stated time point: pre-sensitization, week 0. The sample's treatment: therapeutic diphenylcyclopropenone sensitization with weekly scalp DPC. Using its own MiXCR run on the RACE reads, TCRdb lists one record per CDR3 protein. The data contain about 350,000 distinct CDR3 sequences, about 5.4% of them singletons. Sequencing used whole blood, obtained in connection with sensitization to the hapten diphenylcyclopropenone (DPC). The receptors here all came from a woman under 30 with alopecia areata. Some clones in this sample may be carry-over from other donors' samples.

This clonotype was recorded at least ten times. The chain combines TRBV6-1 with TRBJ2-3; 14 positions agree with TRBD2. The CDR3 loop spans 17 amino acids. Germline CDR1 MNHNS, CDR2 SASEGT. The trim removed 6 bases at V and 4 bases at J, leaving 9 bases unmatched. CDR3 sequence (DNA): TGTGCCAGCAGCCAGACTAGCGGGGGGGCCTTCGCAGATACGCAGTATTTT. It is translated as CASSQTSGGAFADTQYF.

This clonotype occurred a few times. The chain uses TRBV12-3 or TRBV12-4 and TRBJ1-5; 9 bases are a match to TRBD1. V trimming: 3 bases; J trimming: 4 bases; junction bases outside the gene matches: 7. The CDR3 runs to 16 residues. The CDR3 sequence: CASSLDRGYGNQPQHF. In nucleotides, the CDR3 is TGTGCCAGCAGTTTGGACAGGGGATATGGGAATCAGCCCCAGCATTTT.

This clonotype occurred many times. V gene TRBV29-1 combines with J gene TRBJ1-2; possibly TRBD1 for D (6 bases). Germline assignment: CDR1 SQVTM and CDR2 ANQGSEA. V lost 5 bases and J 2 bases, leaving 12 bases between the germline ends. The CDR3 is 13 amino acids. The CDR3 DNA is TGCAGCGTTTCGTCGACAGGCAACTATGGCTACACCTTC. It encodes CSVSSTGNYGYTF.

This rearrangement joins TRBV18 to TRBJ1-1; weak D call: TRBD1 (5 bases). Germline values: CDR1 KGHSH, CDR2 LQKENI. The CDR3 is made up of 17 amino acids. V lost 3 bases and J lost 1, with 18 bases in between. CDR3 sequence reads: CASSPPQGGAGNTEAFF. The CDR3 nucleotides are TGTGCCAGCTCACCTCCCCAGGGAGGGGCGGGGAACACTGAAGCTTTCTTT.

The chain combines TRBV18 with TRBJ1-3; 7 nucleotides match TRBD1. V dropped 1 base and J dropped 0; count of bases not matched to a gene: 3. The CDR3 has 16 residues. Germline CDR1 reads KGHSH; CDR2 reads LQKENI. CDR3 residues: CASSPQGQLSGNTIYF. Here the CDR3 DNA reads TGTGCCAGCTCACCACAGGGACAGCTCTCTGGAAACACCATATATTTT.

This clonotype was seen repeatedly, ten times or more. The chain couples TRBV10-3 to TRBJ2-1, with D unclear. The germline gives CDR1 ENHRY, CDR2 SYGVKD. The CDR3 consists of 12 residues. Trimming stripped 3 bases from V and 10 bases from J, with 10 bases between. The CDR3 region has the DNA TGTGCCATCAGTGATCACTTCGGGGAGCAGTTCTTC. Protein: CAISDHFGEQFF.

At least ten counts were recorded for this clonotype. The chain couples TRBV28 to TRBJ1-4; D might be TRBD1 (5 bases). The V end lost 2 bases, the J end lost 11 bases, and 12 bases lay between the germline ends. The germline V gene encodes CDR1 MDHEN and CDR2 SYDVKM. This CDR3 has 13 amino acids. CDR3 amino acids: CASSLNVGGKLFF. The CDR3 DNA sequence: TGTGCCAGCAGTTTAAACGTTGGGGGTAAACTGTTTTTT.

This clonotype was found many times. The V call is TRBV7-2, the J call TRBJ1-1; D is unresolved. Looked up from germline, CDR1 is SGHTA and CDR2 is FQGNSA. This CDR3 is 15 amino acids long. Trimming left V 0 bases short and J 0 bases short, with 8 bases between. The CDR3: CASSLAPSMNTEAFF. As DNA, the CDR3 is TGTGCCAGCAGCTTAGCGCCAAGCATGAACACTGAAGCTTTCTTT.

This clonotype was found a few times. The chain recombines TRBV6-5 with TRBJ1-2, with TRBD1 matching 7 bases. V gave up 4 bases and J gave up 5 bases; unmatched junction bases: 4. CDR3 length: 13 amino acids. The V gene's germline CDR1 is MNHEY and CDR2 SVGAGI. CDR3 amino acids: CASSSGGDYGYTF. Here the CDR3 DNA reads TGTGCCAGCAGTTCAGGGGGGGATTATGGCTACACCTTC.

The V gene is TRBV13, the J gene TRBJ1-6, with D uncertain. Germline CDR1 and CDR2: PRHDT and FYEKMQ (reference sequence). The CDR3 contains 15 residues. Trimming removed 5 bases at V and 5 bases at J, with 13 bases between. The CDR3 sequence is CASSRRTGNNSPLHF. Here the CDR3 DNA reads TGTGCCAGCAGCCGGCGGACGGGGAATAATTCACCCCTCCACTTT.

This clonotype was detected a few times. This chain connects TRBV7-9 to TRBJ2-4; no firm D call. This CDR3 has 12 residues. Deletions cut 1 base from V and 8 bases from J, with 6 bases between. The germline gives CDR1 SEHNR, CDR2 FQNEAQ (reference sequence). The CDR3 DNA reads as TGTGCCAGCAGCTTAGTTAACCACATTCAGTACTTC. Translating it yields CASSLVNHIQYF.

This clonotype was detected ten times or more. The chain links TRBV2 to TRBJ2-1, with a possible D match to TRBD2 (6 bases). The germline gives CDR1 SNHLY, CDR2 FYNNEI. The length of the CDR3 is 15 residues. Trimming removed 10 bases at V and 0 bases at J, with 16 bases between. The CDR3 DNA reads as TGTGCCATCTCCCTCGAAGCGGGCTCCTACAATGAGCAGTTCTTC. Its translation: CAISLEAGSYNEQFF. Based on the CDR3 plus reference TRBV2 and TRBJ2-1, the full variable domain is EPEVTQTPSHQVTQMGQEVILRCVPISNHLYFYWYRQILGQKVEFLVSFYNNEISEKSEIFDDQFSVERPDGSNFTLKIRSTKLEDSAMYFCAISLEAGSYNEQFFGPGTRLTVL.

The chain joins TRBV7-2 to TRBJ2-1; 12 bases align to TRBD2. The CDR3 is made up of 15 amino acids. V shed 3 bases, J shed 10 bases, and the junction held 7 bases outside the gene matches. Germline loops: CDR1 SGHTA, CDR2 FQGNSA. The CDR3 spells CASSLASGGAGEQFF. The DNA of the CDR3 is TGTGCCAGCAGCTTGGCTAGCGGGGGGGCAGGAGAGCAGTTCTTC.

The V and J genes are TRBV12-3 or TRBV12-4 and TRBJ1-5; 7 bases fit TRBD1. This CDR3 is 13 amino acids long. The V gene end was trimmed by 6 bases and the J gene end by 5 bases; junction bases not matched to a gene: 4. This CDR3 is CASSGDRYQPQHF. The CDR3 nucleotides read TGTGCCAGCAGCGGGGACAGATATCAGCCCCAGCATTTT.